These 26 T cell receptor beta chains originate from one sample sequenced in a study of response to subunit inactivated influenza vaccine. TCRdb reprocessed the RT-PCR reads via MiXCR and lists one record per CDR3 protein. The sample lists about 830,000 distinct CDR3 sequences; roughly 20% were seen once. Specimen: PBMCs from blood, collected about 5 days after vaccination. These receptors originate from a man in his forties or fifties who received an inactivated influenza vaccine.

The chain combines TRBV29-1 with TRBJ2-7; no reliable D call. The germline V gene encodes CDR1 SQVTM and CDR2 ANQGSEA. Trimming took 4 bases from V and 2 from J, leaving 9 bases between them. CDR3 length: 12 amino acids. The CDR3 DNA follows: TGCAGCGTTGCGACTGGAACCTACGAGCAGTACTTC. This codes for CSVATGTYEQYF.

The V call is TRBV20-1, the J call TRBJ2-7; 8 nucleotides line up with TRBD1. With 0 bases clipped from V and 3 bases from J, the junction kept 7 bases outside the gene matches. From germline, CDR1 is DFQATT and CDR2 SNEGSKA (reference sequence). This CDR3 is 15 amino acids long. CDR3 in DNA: TGCAGTGCTAGAGATCAGGTCACAGGGGGCTACGAGCAGTACTTC. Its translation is CSARDQVTGGYEQYF.

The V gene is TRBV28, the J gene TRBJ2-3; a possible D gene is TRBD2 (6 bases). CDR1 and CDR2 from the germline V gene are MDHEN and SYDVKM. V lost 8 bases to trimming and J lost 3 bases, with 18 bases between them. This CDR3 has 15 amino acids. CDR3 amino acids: CASSPGGVLTDTQYF. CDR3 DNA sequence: TGTGCCAGCTCCCCAGGCGGGGTTTTGACAGATACGCAGTATTTT.

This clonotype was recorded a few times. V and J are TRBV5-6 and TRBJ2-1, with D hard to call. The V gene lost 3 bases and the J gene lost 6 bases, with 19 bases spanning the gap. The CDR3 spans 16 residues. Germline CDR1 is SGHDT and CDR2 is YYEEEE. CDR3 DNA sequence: TGTGCCAGCAGCTCAAGTGTTGGCAGGCGCGTCAATGAGCAGTTCTTC. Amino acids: CASSSSVGRRVNEQFF.

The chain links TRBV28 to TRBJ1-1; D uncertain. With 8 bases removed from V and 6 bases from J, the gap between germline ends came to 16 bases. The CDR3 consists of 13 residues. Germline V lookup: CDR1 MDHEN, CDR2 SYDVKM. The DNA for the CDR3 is TGTGCCAGCCGCGCACCGGGCGGGGCTGAAGCTTTCTTT. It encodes CASRAPGGAEAFF.

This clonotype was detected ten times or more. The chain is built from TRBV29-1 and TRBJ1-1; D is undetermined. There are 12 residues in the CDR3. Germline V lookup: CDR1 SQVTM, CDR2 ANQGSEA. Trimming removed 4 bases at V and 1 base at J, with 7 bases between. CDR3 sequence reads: CSVGQTNTEAFF. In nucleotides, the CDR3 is TGCAGCGTTGGCCAAACGAACACTGAAGCTTTCTTT.

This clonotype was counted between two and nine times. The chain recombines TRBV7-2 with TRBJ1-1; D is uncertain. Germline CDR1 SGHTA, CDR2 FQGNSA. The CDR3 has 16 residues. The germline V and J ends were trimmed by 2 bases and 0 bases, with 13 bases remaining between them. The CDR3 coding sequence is TGTGCCAGCAGCTTAAACGGCCGCAGATTGAACACTGAAGCTTTCTTT. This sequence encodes CASSLNGRRLNTEAFF.

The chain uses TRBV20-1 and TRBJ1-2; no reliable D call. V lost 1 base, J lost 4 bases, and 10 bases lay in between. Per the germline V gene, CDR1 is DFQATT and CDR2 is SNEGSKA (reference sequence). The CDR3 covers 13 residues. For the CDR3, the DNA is TGCAGTGCTAGAGGAGCGGGAGGCTATGGCTACACCTTC. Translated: CSARGAGGYGYTF.

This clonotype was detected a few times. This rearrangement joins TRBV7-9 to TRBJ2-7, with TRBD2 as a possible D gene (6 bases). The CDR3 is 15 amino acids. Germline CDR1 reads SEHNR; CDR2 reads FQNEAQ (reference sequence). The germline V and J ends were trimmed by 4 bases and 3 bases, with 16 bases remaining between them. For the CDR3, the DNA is TGTGCCAGCAGCTCACAAGGAATTAGCGGCTACGAGCAGTACTTC. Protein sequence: CASSSQGISGYEQYF.

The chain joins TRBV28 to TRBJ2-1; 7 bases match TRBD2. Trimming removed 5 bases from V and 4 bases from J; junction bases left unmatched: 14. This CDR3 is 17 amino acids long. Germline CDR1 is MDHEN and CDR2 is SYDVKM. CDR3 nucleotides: TGTGCCAGCAGTGGTCTGACTAGCCCAAAACCATACAATGAGCAGTTCTTC. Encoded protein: CASSGLTSPKPYNEQFF. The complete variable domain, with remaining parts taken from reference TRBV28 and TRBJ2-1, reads DVKVTQSSRYLVKRTGEKVFLECVQDMDHENMFWYRQDPGLGLRLIYFSYDVKMKEKGDIPEGYSVSREKKERFSLILESASTNQTSMYLCASSGLTSPKPYNEQFFGPGTRLTVL.

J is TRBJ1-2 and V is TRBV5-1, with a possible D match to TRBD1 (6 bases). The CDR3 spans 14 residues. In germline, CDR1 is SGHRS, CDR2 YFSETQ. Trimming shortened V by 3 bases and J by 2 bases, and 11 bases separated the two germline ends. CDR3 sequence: CASSWTQGNYGYTF. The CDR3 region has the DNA TGCGCCAGCAGCTGGACACAGGGAAACTATGGCTACACCTTC.

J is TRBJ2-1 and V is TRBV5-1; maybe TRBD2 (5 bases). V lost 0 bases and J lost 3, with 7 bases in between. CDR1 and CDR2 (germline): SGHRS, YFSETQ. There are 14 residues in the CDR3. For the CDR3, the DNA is TGCGCCAGCAGCTTGGACGGACTCTACAATGAGCAGTTCTTC. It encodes CASSLDGLYNEQFF.

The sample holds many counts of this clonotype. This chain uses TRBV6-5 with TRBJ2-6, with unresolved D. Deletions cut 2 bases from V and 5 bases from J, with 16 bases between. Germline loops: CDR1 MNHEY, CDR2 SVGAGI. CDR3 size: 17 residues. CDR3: CASSYVIGLERANVLTF. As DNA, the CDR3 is TGTGCCAGCAGTTACGTAATAGGCCTGGAGAGGGCCAACGTCCTGACTTTC.

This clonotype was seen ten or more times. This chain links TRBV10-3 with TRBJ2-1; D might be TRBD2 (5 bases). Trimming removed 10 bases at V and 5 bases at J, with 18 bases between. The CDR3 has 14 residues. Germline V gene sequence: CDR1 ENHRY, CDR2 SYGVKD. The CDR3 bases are TGTGCCACCCTCTCTGGACTGGGGAACAATGAGCAGTTCTTC. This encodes CATLSGLGNNEQFF.

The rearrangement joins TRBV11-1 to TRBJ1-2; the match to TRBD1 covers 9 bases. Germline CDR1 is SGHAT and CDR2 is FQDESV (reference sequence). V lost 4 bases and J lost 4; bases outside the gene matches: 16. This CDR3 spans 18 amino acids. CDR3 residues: CASSSRKLQGARGYGYTF. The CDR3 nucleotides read TGTGCCAGCAGCTCCCGAAAACTACAGGGGGCGCGGGGCTATGGCTACACCTTC.

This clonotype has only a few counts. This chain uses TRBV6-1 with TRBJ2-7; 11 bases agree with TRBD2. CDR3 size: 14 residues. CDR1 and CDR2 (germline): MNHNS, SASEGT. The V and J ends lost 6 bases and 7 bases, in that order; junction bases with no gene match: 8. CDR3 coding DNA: TGTGCCAGCAGCCGCACTAGCGGGAGTGGTGAGCAGTACTTC. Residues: CASSRTSGSGEQYF.

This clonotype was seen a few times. CDR3 sequence reads: CSARRDRDYGYTF. In DNA form, the CDR3 reads TGCAGTGCTAGAAGGGACAGGGACTATGGCTACACCTTC. The gene calls are TRBV20-1 and TRBJ1-2; 9 bases agree with TRBD1. CDR1 and CDR2 from the germline V gene are DFQATT and SNEGSKA (reference sequence). The CDR3 runs to 13 residues. Trimming cost V 2 bases and J 3 bases; bases outside gene matches: 1.

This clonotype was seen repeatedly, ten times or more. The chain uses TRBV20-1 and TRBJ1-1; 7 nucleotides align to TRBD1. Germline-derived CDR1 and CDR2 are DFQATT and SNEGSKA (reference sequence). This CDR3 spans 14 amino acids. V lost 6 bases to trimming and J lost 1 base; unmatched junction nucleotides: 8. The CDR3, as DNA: TGCAGTGCCCGAACCGGGACAGCGAACACTGAAGCTTTCTTT. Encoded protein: CSARTGTANTEAFF.

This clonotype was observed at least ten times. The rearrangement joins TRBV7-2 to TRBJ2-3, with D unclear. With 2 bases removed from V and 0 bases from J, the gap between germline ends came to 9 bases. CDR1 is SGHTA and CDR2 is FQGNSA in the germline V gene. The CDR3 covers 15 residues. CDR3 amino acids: CASSLLKSSTDTQYF. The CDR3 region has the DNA TGTGCCAGCAGCTTACTGAAGTCTAGCACAGATACGCAGTATTTT.

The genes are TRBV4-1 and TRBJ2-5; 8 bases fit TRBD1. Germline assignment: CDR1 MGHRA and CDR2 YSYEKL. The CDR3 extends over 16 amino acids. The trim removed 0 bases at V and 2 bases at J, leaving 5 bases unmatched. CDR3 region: CASSQDGTGRQETQYF. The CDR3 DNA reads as TGCGCCAGCAGCCAAGATGGGACAGGCAGGCAAGAGACCCAGTACTTC.

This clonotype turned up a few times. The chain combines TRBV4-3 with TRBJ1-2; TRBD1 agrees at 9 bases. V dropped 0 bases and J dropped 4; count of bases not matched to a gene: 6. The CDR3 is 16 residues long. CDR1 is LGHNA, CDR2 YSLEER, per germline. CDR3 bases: TGCGCCAGCAGCCAAGAGTGGGACAGGGCCGGCTATGGCTACACCTTC. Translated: CASSQEWDRAGYGYTF.

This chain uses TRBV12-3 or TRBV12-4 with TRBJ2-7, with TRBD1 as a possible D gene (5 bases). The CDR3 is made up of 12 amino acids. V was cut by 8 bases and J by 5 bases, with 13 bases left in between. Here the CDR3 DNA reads TGTGCCAGCGCGGCAGGGAATAACGAGCAGTACTTC. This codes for CASAAGNNEQYF.

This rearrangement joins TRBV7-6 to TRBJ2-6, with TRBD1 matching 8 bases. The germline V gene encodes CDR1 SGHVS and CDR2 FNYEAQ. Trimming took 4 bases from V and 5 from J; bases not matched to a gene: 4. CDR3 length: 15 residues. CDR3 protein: CASSSQGARANVLTF. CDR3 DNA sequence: TGTGCCAGCAGCTCGCAGGGGGCAAGGGCCAACGTCCTGACTTTC.

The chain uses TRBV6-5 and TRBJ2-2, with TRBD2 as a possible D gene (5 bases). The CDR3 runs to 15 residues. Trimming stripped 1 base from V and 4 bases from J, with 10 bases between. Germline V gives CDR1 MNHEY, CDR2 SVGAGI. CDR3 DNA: TGTGCCAGCAGTTACTTTCTAGCAGGCACCGGGGAGCTGTTTTTT. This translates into CASSYFLAGTGELFF.

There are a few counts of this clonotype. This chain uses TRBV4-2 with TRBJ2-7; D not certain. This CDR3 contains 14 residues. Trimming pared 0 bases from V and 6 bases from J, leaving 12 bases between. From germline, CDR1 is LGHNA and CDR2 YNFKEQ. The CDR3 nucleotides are TGTGCCAGCAGCCAAGACTCAACCAAACCCGAGCAGTACTTC. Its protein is CASSQDSTKPEQYF.

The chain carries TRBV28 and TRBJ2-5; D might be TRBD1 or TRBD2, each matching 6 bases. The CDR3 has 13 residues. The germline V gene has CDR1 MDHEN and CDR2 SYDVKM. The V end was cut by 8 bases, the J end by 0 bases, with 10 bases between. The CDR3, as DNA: TGTGCCAGCGGGGGGCCCTACCAAGAGACCCAGTACTTC. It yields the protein CASGGPYQETQYF.